This T cell receptor beta chain was found in a study of cytotoxic CD8 clonotypes in ibrutinib-treated CLL. Study-level information: Mean yields were around 240,000 productive templates and over 85,000 productive rearrangements per sample. Study conclusions and caveats: Before falling back toward baseline at progression, clonality had risen at the time of ibrutinib response.

In its sample, this clone was seen a few times. Its antigen is undetermined. Clones were read by immunoSEQ multiplex PCR, and TCRdb kept only the in-frame ones, dropping some. The table lists fewer than 400,000 clones, under 70% of them singletons. The material was PBMCs, obtained after 36 months of ibrutinib treatment. The receptor comes from a human donor with chronic lymphocytic leukemia.

CDR3 in amino acids: CSAGRDGYTF. Here the CDR3 DNA reads TGCAGTGCGGGAAGGGATGGCTACACCTTC. This chain connects TRBV20-1 to TRBJ1-2; no clear D gene. Germline loops: CDR1 DFQATT, CDR2 SNEGSKA (reference sequence). Between the trimmed V and J ends, which lost 6 bases and 6 bases, there was a span of 8 bases. The CDR3 is made up of 10 amino acids.